This TCR beta chain was recorded in a study of blood T cells in healthy people across ages. V dropped 2 bases and J dropped 0 bases, with 8 bases sitting between them. The CDR3 extends over 15 amino acids. Germline V gene sequence: CDR1 MRHNA, CDR2 SNTAGT. With a J-beta primer mix and a sample-barcoded 5' primer, a second PCR ran 7 to 11 cycles. TCRdb used MiXCR to reprocess the 5' RACE reads, holding one entry per CDR3 protein. The sample lists 900,000 to 950,000 distinct CDR3 sequences, 25% to 30% occurring once. Another study also made use of these data, one on T cells of mothers and their children.

The J gene is TRBJ2-4, the V gene TRBV6-4; D remains ambiguous. The sequence came from a woman in her 40s in good health. Material for sequencing was blood. The CDR3 loop is CASSDQTLAKNIQYF. The CDR3 DNA is TGTGCCAGCAGTGACCAGACATTAGCCAAAAACATTCAGTACTTC.